This TCR beta chain stems from a study of early T cells in non-severe SARS-CoV-2 infection (dated by TCRdb to 2020 to 2022). Study-level background: Because TCR sequencing relied on bulk RNA taken from unsorted whole blood, pairing of alpha and beta chains was not possible. Study-wide conclusions, independent of this receptor: VDJdb matching was skewed toward anti-spike CD8 responses, so virus-specific expansions were likely underestimated and private and CD4 specificities were missed.

Receptor amplification or capture employed 5' RACE. Instrument on record: NextSeq 500. In the TCR library protocol, unique molecular identifiers were attached to individual cDNA molecules to correct for PCR bias and sequencing error. Both TCR alpha and beta chains were sequenced, and tight co-correlation was observed between alpha and beta sequence abundances in each sample. The authors' pipeline ran thus. Decombinator V4 was used to annotate TCR sequences for V gene, J gene and CDR3. TCRs were defined as expanded if a significant change between any two time points was detected under a Poisson model with p below 0.0001. Abundances of TCRs were expressed as counts per million after normalisation to the total number of TCRs sequenced in each sample. TRAV1-2 paired with TRAJ12, TRAJ20 or TRAJ33 defined MAIT TCRs, while TRAV10 paired with TRAJ18 defined iNKT TCRs. VDJdb, accessed on 1 November 2021, was searched for TCRs annotated for CMV, EBV and SARS-CoV-2, and TCRs annotated for more than one antigen were excluded. TCRdb reprocessed the public reads (quality trimming at Q25 with fastp, clone calling with MiXCR) and kept in-frame beta chains. Entries that share a CDR3 protein sequence are merged under the most common genes and DNA. Here the V and J calls rest on TCRdb's processing, not on the authors' analysis. The sample records 65,000 to 95,000 distinct CDR3 sequences, 16% of which are singletons. The ten largest clonotypes hold about 2.6% of the sample.

This clonotype was counted once. No cognate antigen has been identified for it. No quality values exist for individual bases; no much larger clone is one base distant. This was a case-control study nested in a cohort of healthcare workers in London, UK, who had nasopharyngeal swab PCR tests and blood samples taken every week. Healthcare workers were enrolled in the week of the UK lockdown, from 23 to 31 March 2020, and were followed every week for up to roughly 16 weeks. Its CDR3 holds 16 amino acids, cysteine through phenylalanine. CDR3 DNA is the only sequence kept; it has 48 bases, read in frame from the first base. The germline V gene (reference sequence) yields SEHNR for CDR1 and FQNEAQ for CDR2. The germline V end is reduced by 2 bases and the J end by 8 bases; junction bases left unmatched: 11.

The chain was built from TRBV7-9 and TRBJ1-4; 7 central bases correspond to TRBD1. The sequencing input was whole blood. The clonotype was recovered from an adult who was a healthcare worker with PCR-confirmed SARS-CoV-2 infection or an uninfected control (not recorded which). The sequence in DNA is TGTGCCAGCAGCTTAACCCAGGGGGTGCTGGGAGAAAAACTGTTTTTT. This yields the protein CASSLTQGVLGEKLFF. Reference TRBV7-9 and TRBJ1-4 genes cover what lies past the CDR3, so the full variable domain is DTGVSQNPRHKITKRGQNVTFRCDPISEHNRLYWYRQTLGQGPEFLTYFQNEAQLEKSRLLSDRFSAERPKGSFSTLEIQRTEQGDSAMYLCASSLTQGVLGEKLFFGSGTQLSVL.